This T cell receptor (beta chain) was captured by sequencing in a study of a mutant IDH1 vaccine in newly diagnosed glioma. Study background: Before enrollment, the patients had been treated with radiotherapy alone, temozolomide alone, or both together. Most of them had received both.

Time point defined: baseline, week 1 (first vaccination visit). Treatment denoted: pre-vaccination baseline after standard-of-care therapy. The study enrolled donors with new WHO grade 3 or 4 IDH1-mutant, ATRX-lost astrocytomas. Measured with immunoSEQ multiplex PCR; TCRdb has only the in-frame clones, and not every one. The repertoire holds around 100,000 clones, with roughly 82% as singletons. The V gene's germline CDR1 is SGHDN and CDR2 FVKESK. Trimming stripped 1 base from V and 2 bases from J, with 5 bases between. The CDR3 loop spans 13 amino acids. This rearrangement joins TRBV14 to TRBJ1-1; D is unresolved. This receptor was identified in a man aged 35-49 years with glioma. Some clones in this sample may be carry-over from other donors' samples. The sequenced sample was PBMCs, obtained from a glioma patient treated with radiotherapy, temozolomide or both. Written as DNA, the CDR3 is TGTGCCAGCAGCCAAGCGGGAAACACTGAAGCTTTCTTT. Translated, it gives CASSQAGNTEAFF. The complete variable domain, with remaining parts taken from reference TRBV14 and TRBJ1-1, reads EAGVTQFPSHSVIEKGQTVTLRCDPISGHDNLYWYRRVMGKEIKFLLHFVKESKQDESGMPNNRFLAERTGGTYSTLKVQPAELEDSGVYFCASSQAGNTEAFFGQGTRLTVV.